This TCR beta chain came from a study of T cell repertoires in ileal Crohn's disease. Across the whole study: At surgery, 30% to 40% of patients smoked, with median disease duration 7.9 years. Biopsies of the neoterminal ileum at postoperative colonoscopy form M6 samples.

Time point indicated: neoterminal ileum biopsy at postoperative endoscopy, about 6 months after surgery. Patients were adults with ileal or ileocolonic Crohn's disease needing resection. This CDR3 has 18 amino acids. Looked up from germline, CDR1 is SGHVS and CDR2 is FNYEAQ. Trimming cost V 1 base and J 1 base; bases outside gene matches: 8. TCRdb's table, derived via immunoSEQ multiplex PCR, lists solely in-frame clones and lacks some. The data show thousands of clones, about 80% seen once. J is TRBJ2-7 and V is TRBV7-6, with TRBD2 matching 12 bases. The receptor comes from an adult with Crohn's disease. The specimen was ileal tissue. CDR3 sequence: CASSLVIGTSGRSYEQYF. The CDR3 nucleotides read TGTGCCAGCAGCTTAGTTATTGGGACTAGCGGGCGATCCTACGAGCAGTACTTC.